This T cell receptor (beta chain) was sequenced during a study of T cells expressing NK-cell markers. Overall study context: From sorted CD3+CD56+NKG2C+, CD3+CD56+NKG2C- and CD3+CD56-NKG2C+ T cells came the TCR beta repertoires.

Notes on the study in general: The same clonotypes also predominated in the CD3+CD56-NKG2C+ fraction of several donors. Whether expanded NKG2C+ T cell clones were HCMV specific stayed uncertain.

On this clonotype itself: Its antigen remains unknown.

Reanalyzing the 5' RACE reads, TCRdb keeps one entry per CDR3 protein, without DNA. The sample table sets out approximately 440,000 distinct CDR3 sequences. The receptor's source is a woman between 45 and 60 years old in good health. The sample comprised blood T cells: a sorted CD56 or NKG2C T cell subset, CD4+ or CD8+ T cells, or bulk PBMC T cells (not recorded which).

The CDR3: CASKPGLAEYEQYF. The chain links TRBV5-1 to TRBJ2-7; TCRdb names TRBD2, which stays unverified in the absence of DNA. This CDR3 is built from 14 residues. CDR1 is SGHRS, CDR2 YFSETQ, per germline.